A single sample is the source of the 14 T cell receptor beta chains below, sequenced in a study of CD8 T cells in ankylosing spondylitis. TCRdb re-derived calls from the 5' RACE reads in MiXCR, one entry per CDR3 protein. The repertoire holds under 200,000 distinct CDR3 sequences, 9.5% to 13% seen once, with about 27% in the top ten. The sequenced material came from blood, either unsorted or a sorted T cell fraction (not recorded which). Receptors were obtained from a male donor with ankylosing spondylitis or in good health (not recorded which).

CDR3: CASSSGSGGFYEQYF. The CDR3 coding sequence is TGTGCCAGCAGCTCCGGTAGCGGGGGGTTCTACGAGCAGTACTTC. The chain joins TRBV11-3 to TRBJ2-7; 10 bases map to TRBD2. V dropped 4 bases and J dropped 3; count of bases not matched to a gene: 6. The CDR3 length is 15 residues. Per the germline V gene, CDR1 is SGHNT and CDR2 is YENEEA.

In this sample, this clonotype turned up many times. The V and J genes are TRBV6-1 and TRBJ1-2; TRBD1 matches 9 bases. Germline CDR1 reads MNHNS; CDR2 reads SASEGT. There are 16 residues in the CDR3. The ends lost 1 base at V and 8 bases at J; junction bases unmatched: 11. CDR3 residues: CASSEVLQGAEGGYTF. DNA of the CDR3: TGTGCCAGCAGTGAAGTATTACAGGGGGCTGAAGGAGGCTACACCTTC.

This clonotype has a count of ten or more. The chain employs TRBV6-5 and TRBJ2-3; D gene ambiguous. The CDR3 covers 13 residues. V lost 2 bases to trimming and J lost 4 bases, with 7 bases between them. Germline CDR1 reads MNHEY; CDR2 reads SVGAGI. The CDR3 DNA sequence: TGTGCCAGCAGTTACCGCAGGTCAGATACGCAGTATTTT. It codes for CASSYRRSDTQYF.

This clonotype was recorded many times. This chain joins TRBV5-1 and TRBJ1-6, with TRBD1 matching 8 bases. CDR1 is SGHRS and CDR2 is YFSETQ in the germline V gene. CDR3 length equals 15 residues. V gave up 3 bases and J gave up 6 bases; unmatched junction bases: 5. CDR3 nucleotides: TGCGCCAGCAGCTCCGGACAGGGATCTAATTCACCCCTCCACTTT. It is translated as CASSSGQGSNSPLHF. Variable domain in full (rest from reference TRBV5-1 and TRBJ1-6): KAGVTQTPRYLIKTRGQQVTLSCSPISGHRSVSWYQQTPGQGLQFLFEYFSETQRNKGNFPGRFSGRQFSNSRSEMNVSTLELGDSALYLCASSSGQGSNSPLHFGNGTRLTVT.

This clonotype was observed at least ten times. This chain uses TRBV20-1 with TRBJ2-3; 8 bases are a match to TRBD2. This CDR3 region has 16 residues. From germline, CDR1 is DFQATT and CDR2 SNEGSKA (reference sequence). With V trimmed by 4 bases and J by 5 bases, 14 bases remained unmatched. CDR3: CSATSSSSGLLDTQYF. Here the CDR3 DNA reads TGCAGTGCTACGTCCAGCTCTAGCGGGCTGCTAGATACGCAGTATTTT.

This clonotype showed up many times. Here the CDR3 DNA reads TGTGCCAGCAGCCAATTCACAGGGAACGGAGAGACCCAGTACTTC. It specifies CASSQFTGNGETQYF. The rearrangement uses TRBV6-5 and TRBJ2-5, with D perhaps TRBD1 (6 bases). The length of the CDR3 is 15 residues. Trimming took off 6 bases at V and 4 bases at J, with 18 bases between the two ends. Germline CDR1 and CDR2: MNHEY and SVGAGI.

This clonotype occurred a few times. Relative to the germline gene, one junction end is altered; a read error may explain this. The chain uses TRBV12-3 or TRBV12-4 and TRBJ2-3, with a weak D call TRBD1 (6 bases). The CDR3 totals 14 residues. The CDR3 bases are TGTGCCAGCAGTTTATCGAATAATTTAGACAGGATAGGATTT. Encoded protein: CASSLSNNLDRIGF.

This clonotype was found many times. V gene TRBV5-1 combines with J gene TRBJ1-2; D uncertain. This CDR3 is 12 amino acids long. Trimming took 4 bases from V and 7 from J, leaving 11 bases between them. The germline gives CDR1 SGHRS, CDR2 YFSETQ. For the CDR3, the DNA is TGCGCCAGCAGCCCCCGCGGGTCTGGCTACACCTTC. It is translated as CASSPRGSGYTF.

This clonotype has only a few counts. The rearrangement uses TRBV7-9 and TRBJ2-1; D is undetermined. The V end lost 4 bases, the J end lost 2 bases, and 12 bases lay between the germline ends. Per the germline V gene, CDR1 is SEHNR and CDR2 is FQNEAQ (reference sequence). The CDR3 loop spans 15 amino acids. CDR3 bases: TGTGCCAGCAGCTCGAGCCAACGTGCCTACAATGAGCAGTTCTTC. Its protein product is CASSSSQRAYNEQFF.

This clonotype was found many times. The chain uses TRBV29-1 and TRBJ2-7; D is uncertain. Germline V gene lookup returns CDR1 SQVTM and CDR2 ANQGSEA. V was cut by 4 bases and J by 2 bases, with 9 bases left in between. CDR3 size: 12 residues. CDR3 nucleotides: TGCAGCGTTGTATTAGGGACCTACGAGCAGTACTTC. Its translation is CSVVLGTYEQYF.

This clonotype was observed at least ten times. The rearrangement uses TRBV6-1 and TRBJ2-2; D unclear. The CDR3 sequence is 15 residues long. V lost 5 bases and J 0 bases, leaving 10 bases between the germline ends. The germline V gene encodes CDR1 MNHNS and CDR2 SASEGT. The CDR3 bases are TGTGCCAGCAGTCGCCTACTCGCGAACACCGGGGAGCTGTTTTTT. Its translation: CASSRLLANTGELFF.

Ten or more counts support this clonotype. The rearrangement joins TRBV3-1 to TRBJ2-1; D possibly corresponds to TRBD2 (5 bases). V was clipped by 1 base and J by 5 bases, with 9 bases between them. Germline V gives CDR1 LGHDT, CDR2 YNNKEL (reference sequence). The CDR3 length is 14 residues. The chain's CDR3 is CASSQASRDNEQFF. DNA for the CDR3: TGTGCCAGCAGCCAAGCCTCGCGGGACAATGAGCAGTTCTTC.

This clonotype came up many times. In DNA, the CDR3 is TGTGCCAGCAGCCTCCGGACAGGGGGTCTAGAGACCCAGTACTTC. It translates to CASSLRTGGLETQYF. The chain employs TRBV7-6 and TRBJ2-5; 10 bases map to TRBD1. Germline CDR1 reads SGHVS; CDR2 reads FNYEAQ. V lost 5 bases, J lost 4 bases, and 7 bases stayed unmatched. This CDR3 has 15 amino acids.

This clonotype appeared a few times. V is TRBV20-1 and J is TRBJ2-3, with TRBD2 identical over 8 bases. V dropped 3 bases and J dropped 1; count of bases not matched to a gene: 12. Germline V gene lookup returns CDR1 DFQATT and CDR2 SNEGSKA (reference sequence). This CDR3 comprises 17 residues. CDR3 nucleotides: TGCAGTGCTAGCCCCCCTGGCGGGGGGCTAGGCACAGATACGCAGTATTTT. Translation gives CSASPPGGGLGTDTQYF.